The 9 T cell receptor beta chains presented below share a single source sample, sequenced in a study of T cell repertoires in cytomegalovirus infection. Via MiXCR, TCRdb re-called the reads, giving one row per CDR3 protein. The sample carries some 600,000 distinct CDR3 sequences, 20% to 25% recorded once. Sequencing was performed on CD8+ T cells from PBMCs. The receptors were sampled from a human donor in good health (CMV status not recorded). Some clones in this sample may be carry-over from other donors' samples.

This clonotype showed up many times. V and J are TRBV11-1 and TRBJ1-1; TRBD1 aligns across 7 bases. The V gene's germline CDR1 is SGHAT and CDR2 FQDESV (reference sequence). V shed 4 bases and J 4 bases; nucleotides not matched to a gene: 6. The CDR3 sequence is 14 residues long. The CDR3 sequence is CASSSTTGTTEAFF. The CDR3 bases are TGTGCCAGCAGCTCAACGACAGGGACCACTGAAGCTTTCTTT. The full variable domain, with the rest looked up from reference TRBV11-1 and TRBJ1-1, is EAEVAQSPRYKITEKSQAVAFWCDPISGHATLYWYRQILGQGPELLVQFQDESVVDDSQLPKDRFSAERLKGVDSTLKIQPAELGDSAMYLCASSSTTGTTEAFFGQGTRLTVV.

The CDR3 region has the DNA TGTGCCAGCAGCCAAGAATCGCAGGGGATCGTTGAGCAGTTCTTC. Its translation: CASSQESQGIVEQFF. The chain is built from TRBV3-1 and TRBJ2-1; D possibly corresponds to TRBD1 (6 bases). V was trimmed by 0 bases and J by 9 bases, leaving 15 bases between them. This CDR3 region has 15 residues. The germline V gene encodes CDR1 LGHDT and CDR2 YNNKEL (reference sequence).

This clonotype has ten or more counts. The CDR3 DNA reads TGTGCCAGCAGCTTAGGGGAGGGGGGGACCTACGAGCAGTACTTC. The encoded protein is CASSLGEGGTYEQYF. V gene TRBV7-2 combines with J gene TRBJ2-7; the D gene is possibly TRBD2 (7 bases). The CDR3 spans 15 residues. The ends were cut back, 1 base at V and 2 bases at J, with 12 bases in the middle. CDR1 and CDR2 from the germline V gene are SGHTA and FQGNSA.

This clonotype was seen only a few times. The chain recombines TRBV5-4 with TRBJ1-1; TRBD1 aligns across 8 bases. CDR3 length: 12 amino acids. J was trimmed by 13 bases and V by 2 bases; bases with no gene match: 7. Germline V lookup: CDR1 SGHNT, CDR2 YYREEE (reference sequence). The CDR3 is CASSFADREGFF. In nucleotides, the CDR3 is TGTGCCAGCAGCTTTGCGGACAGGGAGGGTTTCTTT.

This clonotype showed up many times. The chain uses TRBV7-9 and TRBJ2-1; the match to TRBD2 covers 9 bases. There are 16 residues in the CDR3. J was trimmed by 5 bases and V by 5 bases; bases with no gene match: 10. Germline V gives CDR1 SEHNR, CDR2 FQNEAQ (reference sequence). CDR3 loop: CASSRLRGGGNNEQFF. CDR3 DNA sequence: TGTGCCAGCAGCCGATTGCGGGGGGGCGGCAACAATGAGCAGTTCTTC.

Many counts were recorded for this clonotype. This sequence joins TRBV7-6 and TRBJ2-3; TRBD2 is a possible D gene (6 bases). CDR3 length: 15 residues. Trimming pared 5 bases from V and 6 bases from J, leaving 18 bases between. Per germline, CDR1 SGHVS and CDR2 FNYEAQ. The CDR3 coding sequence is TGTGCCAGCAGCAAAGCCGGGGGTACCGGCGATACGCAGTATTTT. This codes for CASSKAGGTGDTQYF.

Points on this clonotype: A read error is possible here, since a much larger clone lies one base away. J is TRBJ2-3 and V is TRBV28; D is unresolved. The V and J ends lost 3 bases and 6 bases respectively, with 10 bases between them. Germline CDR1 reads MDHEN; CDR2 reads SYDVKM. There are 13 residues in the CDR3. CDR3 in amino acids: CASSLRVRDTQYF. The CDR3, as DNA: TGTGCCAGCAGTTTGAGAGTCAGGGATACGCAGTATTTT. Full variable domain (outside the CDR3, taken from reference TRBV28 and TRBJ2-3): DVKVTQSSRYLVKRTGEKVFLECVQDMDHENMFWYRQDPGLGLRLIYFSYDVKMKEKGDIPEGYSVSREKKERFSLILESASTNQTSMYLCASSLRVRDTQYFGPGTRLTVL.

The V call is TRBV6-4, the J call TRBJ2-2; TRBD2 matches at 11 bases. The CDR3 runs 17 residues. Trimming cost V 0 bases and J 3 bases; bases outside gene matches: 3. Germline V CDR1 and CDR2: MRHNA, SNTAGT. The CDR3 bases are TGTGCCAGCAGTGACTCGGGGACTAGCGGTTACACCGGGGAGCTGTTTTTT. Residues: CASSDSGTSGYTGELFF.

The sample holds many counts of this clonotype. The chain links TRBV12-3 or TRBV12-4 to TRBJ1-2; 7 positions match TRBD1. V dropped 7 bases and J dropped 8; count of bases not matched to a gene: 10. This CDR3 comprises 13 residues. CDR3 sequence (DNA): TGTGCCAGCATCTCCGACAGGGAGGTGGGCTACACCTTC. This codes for CASISDREVGYTF.